What follows is one T cell receptor beta chain and its context. Its target antigen remains unknown. Per-base qualities were not stored, and no clone one base away is much larger. For sequencing, an Illumina NovaSeq 6000 was employed. TCRalpha and TCRbeta cDNA libraries were constructed by 5'RACE with constant-segment primers, with sample barcodes and unique molecular identifiers being introduced. Trizol reagent was used to extract RNA from every sample. Library amplification was performed in two PCR steps, and a second sample barcode and Illumina TruSeq adapters were introduced in the second step. Libraries were sequenced on an Illumina NovaSeq with 2 x 150 bp paired-end reads. As for how the authors treated the data: With migec v1.2.7, reads were demultiplexed and then collapsed into UMI-guided consensus sequences. Using mixcr v2.1.11, UMI consensuses were aligned to TRA and TRB V and J templates and then assembled into clonotypes. Clonotypes were classified as expanded or contracted when called significant by both edgeR and NoisET, with noise models trained on biological replicates. For edgeR calls, the cutoffs were a false discovery rate-adjusted p below 0.01 and a log2 fold-change threshold of 1. As an exploratory analysis of dynamics, max-normalized trajectories of the 1000 most abundant clonotypes were examined by PCA with hierarchical clustering. The CD4 or CD8 phenotype of responding clones was assigned using the separately sequenced CD4+ and CD8+ repertoires. TCRdb reanalyzed the raw reads on its own, using fastp at Q25 for trimming and MiXCR for clone calling, and kept in-frame beta chains. Here each entry gathers all rows of one CDR3 protein and keeps the most common genes and DNA. The authors' filters were not applied to this entry. Present in this sample are around 80,000 distinct CDR3 sequences, 14% of which were seen just once. 30% to 35% of the sample lies in the top ten.

PBMCs were isolated by Ficoll-Paque density gradient centrifugation. Taken from the germline V gene, the CDR1 and CDR2 loops are SGHAT and FQNNGV. CDR3 length: 15 amino acids, cysteine to phenylalanine. The read is trimmed to its CDR3 DNA, 45 bases read in frame from base 1. V is pared back by 3 bases and J by 6 bases, with 16 bases lying between the germline termini. This entry belongs to a study of T-cell memory formation after mild COVID-19 (dated by TCRdb to the early 2020s). Regarding the complete study: TCR sequence clusters from the two donors were found to be largely donor specific. T-cell clones expanding and contracting after mild COVID-19 in a couple of donors were tracked by longitudinal TCRalpha and TCRbeta repertoire sequencing. Two young, previously healthy adult volunteers, one female and one male, were included in the cohort.

What the research found in general, with its limitations: Whether the second-wave clones peaking on day 37 were SARS-CoV-2 specific was not confirmed. Contracting CD4+ clones turned up mainly in the CM and EM memory subsets, whereas EMRA was where CD8+ clones were enriched. The study covered only two mild cases, and larger cohorts including severe cases with pre-infection samples were considered necessary. From day 15 to 85, contracting clones showed balanced CD4/CD8 phenotypes, whereas a second wave of clones that expanded from day 15 to 37 leaned towards CD4+. Some responding clones were found in pre-infection memory, which suggests that pre-existing cross-reactive memory T cells took part in the SARS-CoV-2 response.

This sequence uses TRBV11-2 and TRBJ2-3; the D gene cannot be resolved reliably. The clonotype was recovered from an adult woman who had mild COVID-19 (a few samples of this study predate the infection). The sample titles of this study are shuffled in the database, so cell type and time point are left out; the donor was told from shared clones. The material sequenced was PBMCs or a T cell subset sorted from them (not recorded which). The sequenced DNA is TGTGCCAGCAGCTTTTCCTTCCGTGTAGGGGATACGCAGTATTTT. This sequence encodes CASSFSFRVGDTQYF.